This TCR beta chain was sequenced for a study of blood T cell repertoires in COVID-19. Study-level information: Spain, Italy and the United States supplied samples that represented acute and convalescent COVID-19.

In the original processing: Amplification of reference gene primers was used by the study to estimate nucleated cell counts. Using immunoSEQ multiplex PCR, the repertoire was profiled, and TCRdb retains in-frame clones only, with some absent. V, J and clone size reflect that table, while D and trimming were determined from the DNA. The sample holds fewer than 200,000 clones; 85% are singletons and the top ten take about 3%. The CDR3 has 13 amino acids. Germline CDR1 is LGHDT and CDR2 is YNNKEL (reference sequence). Between the trimmed V and J ends, which lost 1 base and 1 base, there was a span of 4 bases.

The sample taken for sequencing was peripheral blood. The sequence was obtained from a human donor with acute or convalescent COVID-19. The donor label of this sample is uncertain. This sequence joins TRBV3-1 (or the pseudogene TRBV3-2) and TRBJ1-1, with no clear D. The CDR3 nucleotides read TGTGCCAGCAGCCAAGGGGCGAACACTGAAGCTTTCTTT. It codes for CASSQGANTEAFF.